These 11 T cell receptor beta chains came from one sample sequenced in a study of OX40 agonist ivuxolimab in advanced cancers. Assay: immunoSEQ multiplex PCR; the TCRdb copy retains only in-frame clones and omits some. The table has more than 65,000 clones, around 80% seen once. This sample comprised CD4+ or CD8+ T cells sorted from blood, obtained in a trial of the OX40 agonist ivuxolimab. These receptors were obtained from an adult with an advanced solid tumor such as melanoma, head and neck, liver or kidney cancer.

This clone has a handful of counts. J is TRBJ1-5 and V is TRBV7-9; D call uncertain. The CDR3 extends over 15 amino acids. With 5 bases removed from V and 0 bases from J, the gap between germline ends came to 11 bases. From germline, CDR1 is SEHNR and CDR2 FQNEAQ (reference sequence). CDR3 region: CASSPSGYSNQPQHF. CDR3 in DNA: TGTGCCAGCAGCCCAAGTGGTTATAGCAATCAGCCCCAGCATTTT.

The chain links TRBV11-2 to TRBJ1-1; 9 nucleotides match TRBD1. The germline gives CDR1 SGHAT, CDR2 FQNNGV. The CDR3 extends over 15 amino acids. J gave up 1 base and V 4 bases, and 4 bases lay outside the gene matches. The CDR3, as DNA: TGTGCCAGCAGCTCGCCGGGACAGGGGAACACTGAAGCTTTCTTT. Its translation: CASSSPGQGNTEAFF.

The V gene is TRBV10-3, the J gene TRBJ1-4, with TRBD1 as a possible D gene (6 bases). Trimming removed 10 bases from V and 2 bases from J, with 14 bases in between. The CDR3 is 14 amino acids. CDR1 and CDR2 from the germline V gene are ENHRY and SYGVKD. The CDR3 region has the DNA TGTGCCACCCTTGGGGGGGCGACTAATGAAAAACTGTTTTTT. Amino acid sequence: CATLGGATNEKLFF.

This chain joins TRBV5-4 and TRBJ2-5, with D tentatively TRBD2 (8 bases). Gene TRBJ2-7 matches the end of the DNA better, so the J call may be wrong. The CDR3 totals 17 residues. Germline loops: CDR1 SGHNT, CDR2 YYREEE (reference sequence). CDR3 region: CASSAGTRLGGRDEQYF. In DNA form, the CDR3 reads TGTGCCAGCAGCGCCGGGACTAGGTTAGGGGGCAGGGACGAGCAGTACTTC.

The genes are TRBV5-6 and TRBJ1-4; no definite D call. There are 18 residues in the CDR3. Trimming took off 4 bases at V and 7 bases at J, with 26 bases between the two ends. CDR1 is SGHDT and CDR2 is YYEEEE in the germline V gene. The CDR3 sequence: CASSIWRLANEGGEKLFF. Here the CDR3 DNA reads TGTGCCAGCAGCATATGGAGGCTCGCCAACGAGGGTGGTGAAAAACTGTTTTTT.

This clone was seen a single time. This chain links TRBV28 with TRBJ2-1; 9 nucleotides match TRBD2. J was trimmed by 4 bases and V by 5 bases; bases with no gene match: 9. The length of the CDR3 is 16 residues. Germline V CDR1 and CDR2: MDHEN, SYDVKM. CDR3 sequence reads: CASSLSQAGGYNEQFF. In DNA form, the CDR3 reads TGTGCCAGCAGTCTCTCTCAAGCGGGGGGATACAATGAGCAGTTCTTC.

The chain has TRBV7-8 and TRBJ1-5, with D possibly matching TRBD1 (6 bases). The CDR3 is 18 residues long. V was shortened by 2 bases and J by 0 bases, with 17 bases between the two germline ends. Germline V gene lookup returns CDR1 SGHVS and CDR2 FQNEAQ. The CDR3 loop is CASSLSPGHIYSNQPQHF. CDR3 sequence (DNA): TGTGCCAGCAGCTTATCCCCGGGACACATTTATAGCAATCAGCCCCAGCATTTT.

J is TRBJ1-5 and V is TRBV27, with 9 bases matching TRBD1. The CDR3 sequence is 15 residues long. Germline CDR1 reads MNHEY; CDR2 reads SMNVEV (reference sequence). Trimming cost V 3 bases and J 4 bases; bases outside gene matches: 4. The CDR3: CASSFYRGLNQPQHF. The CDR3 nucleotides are TGTGCCAGCAGTTTTTACAGGGGGCTGAATCAGCCCCAGCATTTT.

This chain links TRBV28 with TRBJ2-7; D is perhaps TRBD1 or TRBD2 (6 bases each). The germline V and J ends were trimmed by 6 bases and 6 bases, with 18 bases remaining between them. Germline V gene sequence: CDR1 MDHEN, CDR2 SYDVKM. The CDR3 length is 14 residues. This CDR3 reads CASRGGIFRGEQYF. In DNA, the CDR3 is TGTGCCAGCAGGGGGGGAATATTCAGGGGCGAGCAGTACTTC.

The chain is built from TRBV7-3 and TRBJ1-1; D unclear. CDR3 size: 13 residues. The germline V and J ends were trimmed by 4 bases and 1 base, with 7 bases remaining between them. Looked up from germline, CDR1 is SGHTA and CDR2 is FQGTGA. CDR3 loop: CASSSSSNTEAFF. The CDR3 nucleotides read TGTGCCAGCAGCTCGTCCTCGAACACTGAAGCTTTCTTT.

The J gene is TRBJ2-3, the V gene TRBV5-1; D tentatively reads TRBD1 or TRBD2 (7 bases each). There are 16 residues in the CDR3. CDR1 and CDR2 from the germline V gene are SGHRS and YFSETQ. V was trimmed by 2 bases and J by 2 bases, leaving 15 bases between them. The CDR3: CASSFQGGAITDTQYF. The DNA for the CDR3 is TGCGCCAGCAGCTTCCAGGGGGGGGCCATCACAGATACGCAGTATTTT.